The 23 T cell receptor beta chains below all came from one sample that was sequenced in a study of control samples from healthy donors and cancer patients. The repertoire was sequenced with immunoSEQ multiplex PCR; TCRdb's copy has only in-frame clones and lacks some. This table has about 130,000 clones, more than 85% appearing once. Sample: PBMCs. The receptors originated from a man aged 45 to 65 with head and neck cancer.

The chain carries TRBV12-3 or TRBV12-4 and TRBJ1-1; D uncertain. V lost 0 bases, J lost 6 bases, and 8 bases lay in between. The CDR3 is 13 residues long. CDR3 in DNA: TGTGCCAGCAGTTTAGCTTCGTTTGCTGAAGCTTTCTTT. This translates into CASSLASFAEAFF.

The rearrangement uses TRBV28 and TRBJ2-5; D possibly corresponds to TRBD2 (5 bases). The V end was cut by 1 base, the J end by 6 bases, with 6 bases between. The CDR3 has 12 residues. Germline values: CDR1 MDHEN, CDR2 SYDVKM. As DNA, the CDR3 is TGTGCCAGCAGTTTATCCGGGAAGACCCAGTACTTC. Encoded protein: CASSLSGKTQYF. Drawing the rest from reference TRBV28 and TRBJ2-5, the complete variable domain is DVKVTQSSRYLVKRTGEKVFLECVQDMDHENMFWYRQDPGLGLRLIYFSYDVKMKEKGDIPEGYSVSREKKERFSLILESASTNQTSMYLCASSLSGKTQYFGPGTRLLVL.

This clone was counted once. The gene calls are TRBV5-4 and TRBJ2-7; D is uncertain. The CDR3 loop spans 14 amino acids. Germline lookup yields CDR1 SGHNT and CDR2 YYREEE (reference sequence). V dropped 0 bases and J dropped 7 bases, with 14 bases sitting between them. The CDR3 loop reads CASSLVRAGGEQYF. The CDR3 region has the DNA TGTGCCAGCAGCTTGGTCCGGGCCGGCGGAGAGCAGTACTTC.

The chain uses TRBV29-1 and TRBJ1-3; 10 bases line up with TRBD1. The CDR3 loop spans 14 amino acids. The V and J ends lost 4 bases and 3 bases, in that order; junction bases with no gene match: 3. Germline loops: CDR1 SQVTM, CDR2 ANQGSEA. CDR3 bases: TGCAGCGTTGCCGGGACAGGGGATGGAAACACCATATATTTT. Its protein product is CSVAGTGDGNTIYF.

There are a few counts of this clone. This rearrangement joins TRBV27 to TRBJ1-1; a weak D match, TRBD1 (6 bases). Germline lookup yields CDR1 MNHEY and CDR2 SMNVEV (reference sequence). V was cut by 0 bases and J by 5 bases, with 16 bases left in between. There are 16 residues in the CDR3. The CDR3 loop reads CASSLSGRGGKTEAFF. The DNA of the CDR3 is TGTGCCAGCAGTTTATCTGGCAGGGGAGGTAAGACTGAAGCTTTCTTT.

The V gene is TRBV3-1 (or the pseudogene TRBV3-2), the J gene TRBJ2-3; D unclear. This CDR3 has 15 amino acids. The germline CDR1 and CDR2 sequences are LGHDT and YNNKEL (reference sequence). The V end lost 4 bases, the J end lost 2 bases, and 13 bases lay between the germline ends. The CDR3 protein is CASSPTRGHTDTQYF. The CDR3 DNA follows: TGTGCCAGCAGCCCCACTCGTGGGCACACAGATACGCAGTATTTT.

This chain uses TRBV7-8 with TRBJ2-3, with 8 positions matching TRBD2. CDR1 and CDR2 from the germline V gene are SGHVS and FQNEAQ. Germline trimming cut 5 bases from V and 2 bases from J; bases unmatched to any gene: 6. The CDR3 has 15 amino acids. The chain's CDR3 is CASSPRGAYTDTQYF. In DNA form, the CDR3 reads TGTGCCAGCAGCCCGCGGGGGGCCTACACAGATACGCAGTATTTT.

The gene calls are TRBV18 and TRBJ1-4; no definite D call. The V end lost 3 bases, the J end lost 4 bases, and 6 bases lay between the germline ends. CDR3 length: 13 amino acids. Germline loops: CDR1 KGHSH, CDR2 LQKENI. As DNA, the CDR3 is TGTGCCAGCTCACCGAGTTATAATGAAAAACTGTTTTTT. Amino acids: CASSPSYNEKLFF. Looking up the rest from reference TRBV18 and TRBJ1-4 gives the full variable domain: NAGVMQNPRHLVRRRGQEARLRCSPMKGHSHVYWYRQLPEEGLKFMVYLQKENIIDESGMPKERFSAEFPKEGPSILRIQQVVRGDSAAYFCASSPSYNEKLFFGSGTQLSVL.

The genes are TRBV28 and TRBJ1-5; D is uncertain. The length of the CDR3 is 15 residues. Germline V lookup: CDR1 MDHEN, CDR2 SYDVKM. Trimming shortened V by 4 bases and J by 5 bases, and 15 bases separated the two germline ends. CDR3 DNA: TGTGCCAGCAGTTCGCTCGGCAAAAGCCATCAGCCCCAGCATTTT. This codes for CASSSLGKSHQPQHF.

The chain carries TRBV24-1 and TRBJ1-5; tentative D call: TRBD1 (5 bases). This CDR3 has 16 amino acids. Germline loops: CDR1 KGHDR, CDR2 SFDVKD. Deletions cut 5 bases from V and 3 bases from J, with 16 bases between. The CDR3 spells CATSGTTGEDNQPQHF. The CDR3 DNA reads TGTGCCACCAGTGGCACCACAGGCGAGGACAATCAGCCCCAGCATTTT.

The rearrangement links TRBV9 to TRBJ2-1; D is unclear. Germline V gene data show CDR1 as SGDLS and CDR2 as YYNGEE. The V end was cut by 0 bases, the J end by 5 bases, with 12 bases between. CDR3 length equals 15 residues. CDR3 sequence (DNA): TGTGCCAGCAGCGTAGGTCCTCCTCCCCACAATGAGCAGTTCTTC. Protein: CASSVGPPPHNEQFF.

V and J are TRBV5-6 and TRBJ2-1, with D tentatively TRBD1 (6 bases). Trimming removed 0 bases at V and 5 bases at J, with 15 bases between. CDR1 SGHDT and CDR2 YYEEEE come from the germline V gene. The CDR3 is 16 residues long. CDR3 sequence (DNA): TGTGCCAGCAGCTTGGGAGGGGACAACCGAAACAATGAGCAGTTCTTC. Translated, it gives CASSLGGDNRNNEQFF.

This chain links TRBV28 with TRBJ1-2, with D maybe TRBD1 (5 bases). The CDR3 consists of 14 residues. Trimming stripped 5 bases from V and 4 bases from J, with 14 bases between. Per the germline V gene, CDR1 is MDHEN and CDR2 is SYDVKM. CDR3 in DNA: TGTGCCAGCAGTGTCCTCCGACAGAGCTATGGCTACACCTTC. Translated: CASSVLRQSYGYTF.

V and J are TRBV27 and TRBJ1-2, with 8 bases lining up with TRBD1. The CDR3 runs 17 residues. Germline V gene sequence: CDR1 MNHEY, CDR2 SMNVEV (reference sequence). V shed 1 base, J shed 0 bases, and the junction held 7 bases outside the gene matches. This CDR3 is CASSLYAETGANYGYTF. The CDR3 DNA reads as TGTGCCAGCAGTTTATACGCTGAGACAGGGGCTAACTATGGCTACACCTTC.

The rearrangement uses TRBV3-1 (or the pseudogene TRBV3-2) and TRBJ2-1, with 10 bases fitting TRBD2. This CDR3 comprises 15 residues. Trimming at V came to 2 bases and at J to 6 bases, leaving 4 bases not matched to a gene. The germline CDR1 and CDR2 sequences are LGHDT and YNNKEL (reference sequence). CDR3 sequence reads: CASSQFSGGTNEQFF. Written as DNA, the CDR3 is TGTGCCAGCAGCCAATTTAGCGGGGGGACCAATGAGCAGTTCTTC.

The chain uses TRBV6-2 or TRBV6-3 and TRBJ2-7; D gene unclear. CDR1 is MNHEY and CDR2 is SVGEGT in the germline V gene. The CDR3 spans 14 residues. Trimming stripped 2 bases from V and 4 bases from J, with 12 bases between. The CDR3 loop is CASSYPRIPYEQYF. The CDR3 bases are TGTGCCAGCAGTTACCCTAGGATCCCATACGAGCAGTACTTC.

The rearrangement uses TRBV6-5 and TRBJ1-6; unclear D gene. The CDR3 has 16 amino acids. V shed 2 bases and J shed 2 bases, with 10 bases lying between them. Germline CDR1 is MNHEY and CDR2 is SVGAGI. The CDR3 DNA reads TGTGCCAGCAGTTACGGGTTTAGCGCCTATAATTCACCCCTCCACTTT. Its translation: CASSYGFSAYNSPLHF.

The chain joins TRBV6-2 or TRBV6-3 to TRBJ2-7; 9 nucleotides align to TRBD1. The germline CDR1 and CDR2 sequences are MNHEY and SVGEGT. The V segment lost 4 bases and the J segment 3 bases; nucleotides outside the gene matches: 7. This CDR3 spans 15 amino acids. The CDR3 nucleotides read TGTGCCAGCAGTTTGGGGGGGACAGGGCGCTACGAGCAGTACTTC. It specifies CASSLGGTGRYEQYF.

The chain couples TRBV7-9 to TRBJ1-5; D is ambiguous. The V gene's germline CDR1 is SEHNR and CDR2 FQNEAQ (reference sequence). This CDR3 has 12 amino acids. Trimming stripped 2 bases from V and 7 bases from J, with 6 bases between. This chain's CDR3 is CASSLLGQPQHF. The DNA for the CDR3 is TGTGCCAGCAGCTTACTAGGGCAGCCCCAGCATTTT.

J is TRBJ2-5 and V is TRBV12-3 or TRBV12-4; TRBD2 agrees at 8 bases. The junction had 4 bases not matched to a gene; V was cut back by 8 bases and J by 5 bases. The CDR3 has 12 residues. CDR3 protein: CASRPGGETQYF. For the CDR3, the DNA is TGTGCCAGCCGACCGGGGGGGGAGACCCAGTACTTC.

V and J are TRBV20-1 and TRBJ2-3; D is uncertain. Looked up from germline, CDR1 is DFQATT and CDR2 is SNEGSKA (reference sequence). CDR3 length: 14 amino acids. Trimming cost V 3 bases and J 0 bases, with 10 bases left between them. The CDR3 DNA reads TGCAGTGCTAGTTGGAGCGAAAGCACAGATACGCAGTATTTT. Translated, it gives CSASWSESTDTQYF.

A note on this clone: The sample carries other DNA sequences with the same CDR3. The CDR3 reads CASSSAGGGYGYTF. The CDR3 nucleotides are TGTGCCAGCAGCTCCGCCGGCGGCGGCTATGGCTACACCTTC. The rearrangement uses TRBV7-2 and TRBJ1-2; D is unclear. The ends were cut back, 4 bases at V and 4 bases at J, with 13 bases in the middle. Germline lookup yields CDR1 SGHTA and CDR2 FQGNSA. The CDR3 is 14 amino acids.

The chain has TRBV4-2 and TRBJ2-3; 9 nucleotides align to TRBD1. This CDR3 region has 17 residues. Germline CDR1 reads LGHNA; CDR2 reads YNFKEQ. V trimming: 2 bases; J trimming: 10 bases; junction bases outside the gene matches: 16. The DNA for the CDR3 is TGTGCCAGCAGCCAATGGACCGGGACAGGGTGGAAGGTTGCGCAGTATTTT. Amino acids: CASSQWTGTGWKVAQYF.